There are a few counts of the clone carrying this TCR beta chain. The target antigen is unknown. These data belong to a study of T cells in Graves' hyperthyroidism and ophthalmopathy. Findings and limits, study-wide: Classification by a 13 V-J model distinguished ophthalmopathy from stable hyperthyroidism.

This CDR3 spans 17 amino acids. The germline V gene has CDR1 SGHRS and CDR2 YFSETQ. V was cut by 4 bases and J by 9 bases, with 26 bases left in between. Authors of the study amplified TCR beta CDR3 regions from RNA transcripts. The HTBI primer set was used in a first-round RT-PCR of the TCR CDR3. TCRdb re-analysed the multiplex PCR reads in MiXCR, keeping a single row per CDR3 protein. The sample has 250,000 to 300,000 distinct CDR3 sequences; approximately 13% are singletons. PBMCs were collected from an approximately 10 ml volume of fresh peripheral blood. V gene TRBV5-1 combines with J gene TRBJ2-4; weak D call: TRBD1 (7 bases). The receptor comes from a woman in her thirties or forties with Graves' hyperthyroidism. Sequencing used blood. CDR3 sequence: CASSPIDRVNGRGIQYF. CDR3 DNA sequence: TGCGCCAGCAGCCCTATCGACAGGGTCAACGGGAGAGGCATTCAGTACTTC.